One and the same sample provided the 9 T cell receptor beta chains below, sequenced in a study of T cells after posttransplantation cyclophosphamide. The naive gate required viable CD3+CD4+ or CD3+CD8+ cells with CCR7+CD45RA+CD45RO-CD95-CD27+CD28+ phenotype. TCRdb keeps only in-frame clones here, not all; method: immunoSEQ multiplex PCR. The profile shows over 20,000 clones, 95% to 98% of them singletons. Sequencing used naive CD4+ T cells sorted from PBMCs. All receptors come from a man aged 50 to 60 in good health, CMV-negative, and a related stem cell transplant donor.

The V gene is TRBV6-5, the J gene TRBJ2-1, with D perhaps TRBD1 (5 bases). Germline CDR1 is MNHEY and CDR2 is SVGAGI. V gave up 2 bases and J gave up 0 bases, with 8 bases separating them. The CDR3 sequence is 15 residues long. The CDR3 here is CASSYRGSSYNEQFF. In DNA form, the CDR3 reads TGTGCCAGCAGTTACAGGGGAAGCTCCTACAATGAGCAGTTCTTC.

V and J are TRBV7-2 and TRBJ1-1; weak D call: TRBD1 (5 bases). The germline CDR1 and CDR2 sequences are SGHTA and FQGNSA. This CDR3 is built from 15 residues. V dropped 5 bases and J dropped 0 bases, with 13 bases sitting between them. The CDR3: CASSPQAGLNTEAFF. CDR3 nucleotide sequence: TGTGCCAGCAGCCCCCAGGCAGGGCTGAACACTGAAGCTTTCTTT. The whole variable domain, remainder taken from reference TRBV7-2 and TRBJ1-1, is GAGVSQSPSNKVTEKGKDVELRCDPISGHTALYWYRQSLGQGLEFLIYFQGNSAPDKSGLPSDRFSAERTGGSVSTLTIQRTQQEDSAVYLCASSPQAGLNTEAFFGQGTRLTVV.

This rearrangement joins TRBV6-6 to TRBJ1-2, with 10 bases that match TRBD1. Losses at the gene ends were 3 bases for V and 2 bases for J; bases not matched to a gene: 3. In germline, CDR1 is MNHNY, CDR2 SVGAGI (reference sequence). The CDR3 contains 15 residues. This CDR3 reads CASSYGGQGNYGYTF. CDR3 sequence (DNA): TGTGCCAGCAGTTATGGGGGACAGGGGAACTATGGCTACACCTTC.

The chain uses TRBV6-5 and TRBJ2-2; 9 bases fit TRBD1. Per germline, CDR1 MNHEY and CDR2 SVGAGI. Losses at the gene ends were 4 bases for V and 7 bases for J; bases not matched to a gene: 10. The CDR3 is 16 amino acids. CDR3 nucleotides: TGTGCCAGCAGTTTTGTGGGGACAGGGACGAGCGGGGAGCTGTTTTTT. Translating it yields CASSFVGTGTSGELFF.

This sequence joins TRBV29-1 and TRBJ1-1; possible D gene TRBD1, 6 bases. V gave up 3 bases and J gave up 10 bases, with 18 bases separating them. The CDR3 spans 13 residues. The germline CDR1 and CDR2 sequences are SQVTM and ANQGSEA. DNA for the CDR3: TGCAGCGTTGATGAGGGACAAGGGAGGGTAGCTTTCTTT. Translating gives CSVDEGQGRVAFF. Full variable domain (outside the CDR3, taken from reference TRBV29-1 and TRBJ1-1): SAVISQKPSRDICQRGTSLTIQCQVDSQVTMMFWYRQQPGQSLTLIATANQGSEATYESGFVIDKFPISRPNLTFSTLTVSNMSPEDSSIYLCSVDEGQGRVAFFGQGTRLTVV.

The chain has TRBV19 and TRBJ2-3; a possible D gene is TRBD2 (5 bases). Germline V lookup: CDR1 LNHDA, CDR2 SQIVND (reference sequence). The CDR3 covers 16 residues. V was trimmed by 5 bases and J by 7 bases, leaving 22 bases between them. In DNA form, the CDR3 reads TGTGCCAGTAGTGCCCTAGCTTCCCCAGGAGCTAATACGCAGTATTTT. This codes for CASSALASPGANTQYF.

This sequence joins TRBV9 and TRBJ2-5, with TRBD1 matching 7 bases. The DNA end favors TRBJ2-7, so the J call may be wrong. Germline V gene lookup returns CDR1 SGDLS and CDR2 YYNGEE. This CDR3 region has 15 residues. In DNA form, the CDR3 reads TGTGCCAGCAGCGTCACAGGGGCAAACTCCTACGAGCAGTACTTC. Protein product: CASSVTGANSYEQYF.

The chain couples TRBV7-3 to TRBJ2-5; 8 bases map to TRBD2. Losses at the gene ends were 5 bases for V and 4 bases for J; bases not matched to a gene: 12. From germline, CDR1 is SGHTA and CDR2 FQGTGA. The CDR3 is 16 residues long. The chain's CDR3 is CASSQQPGGQGETQYF. The CDR3, as DNA: TGTGCCAGCAGCCAGCAGCCGGGGGGGCAAGGAGAGACCCAGTACTTC.

J is TRBJ1-2 and V is TRBV18; maybe TRBD1 (5 bases). The CDR3 length is 18 residues. Germline V gene sequence: CDR1 KGHSH, CDR2 LQKENI. Deletions cut 0 bases from V and 5 bases from J, with 22 bases between. The DNA for the CDR3 is TGTGCCAGCTCACCACCGGTCCGAGACAGCTGGTCCAGTTATGGCTACACCTTC. The encoded protein is CASSPPVRDSWSSYGYTF.